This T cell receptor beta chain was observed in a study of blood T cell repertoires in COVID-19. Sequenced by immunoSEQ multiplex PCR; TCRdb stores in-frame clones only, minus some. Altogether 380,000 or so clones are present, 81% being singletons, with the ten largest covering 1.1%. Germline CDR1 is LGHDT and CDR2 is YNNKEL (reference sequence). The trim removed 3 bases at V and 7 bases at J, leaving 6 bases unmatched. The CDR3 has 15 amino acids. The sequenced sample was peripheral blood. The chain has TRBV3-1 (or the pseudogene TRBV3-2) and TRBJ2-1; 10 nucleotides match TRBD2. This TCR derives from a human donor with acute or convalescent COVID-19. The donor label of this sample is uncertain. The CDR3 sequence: CASSHSSGGANEQFF. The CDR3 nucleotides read TGTGCCAGCAGCCATTCCAGCGGGGGGGCAAATGAGCAGTTCTTC.